The present entry profiles one TCR beta chain with its context. Its specificity is not known. One junction end does not reproduce the germline sequence, and a read error may be involved. This record comes from a study of PD-1 blockade in classical Hodgkin lymphoma. Whole-study results and caveats: Researchers reported that CD4+ TCR diversity, though not CD8+, rose significantly by C4D1.

Sample time point: cycle 4 day 1 (C4D1), after around six weeks of nivolumab. No patient escaped relapse after autologous stem cell transplantation, and brentuximab vedotin exposure varied. The method was immunoSEQ multiplex PCR; TCRdb's version includes in-frame clones alone and lacks a portion of them. This table holds about 7,900 clones, approximately 78% found once. The sequence was obtained from a human donor with classical Hodgkin lymphoma. The sample was peripheral blood mononuclear cells (PBMCs), taken before the fourth cycle of nivolumab.

The CDR3 spells CASSVGGSLASFNEQFF. CDR3 nucleotides: TGTGCCAGCAGCGTAGGGGGATCTCTAGCGTCCTTCAATGAGCAGTTCTTC. The rearrangement joins TRBV9 to TRBJ2-1, with D perhaps matching TRBD2 (6 bases). In germline, CDR1 is SGDLS, CDR2 YYNGEE. This CDR3 spans 17 amino acids. The whole variable domain, remainder taken from reference TRBV9 and TRBJ2-1, is DSGVTQTPKHLITATGQRVTLRCSPRSGDLSVYWYQQSLDQGLQFLIQYYNGEERAKGNILERFSAQQFPDLHSELNLSSLELGDSALYFCASSVGGSLASFNEQFFGPGTRLTVL.